This T cell receptor (beta chain) is from a study of shared clonotypes between healthy human individuals. The study enrolled healthy HIV-negative adults without recent acute infections or vaccinations as donors. Adults of Caucasian background living in Nashville, Tennessee made up all donors. The CDR3 is 13 residues long. Germline V gene sequence: CDR1 MGHDK, CDR2 SYGVNS. V dropped 2 bases and J dropped 5 bases, with 9 bases sitting between them. Libraries were prepared by immunoSEQ multiplex PCR; TCRdb keeps only in-frame clonotypes and omits some of them. The table shows a few million clones, with roughly 93% occurring only once.

Source material: naive CD4+ T cells from PBMCs. Described subset: CD45RA+ positively selected. The chain has TRBV25-1 and TRBJ1-2; tentative D call: TRBD1 (6 bases). The sequence derives from a man aged 18 to 35 in good health. Some clones in this sample may be carry-over from other donors' samples. The CDR3 region has the DNA TGTGCCAGCAGTGAACGGACAGCTTATGGCTACACCTTC. It encodes CASSERTAYGYTF.